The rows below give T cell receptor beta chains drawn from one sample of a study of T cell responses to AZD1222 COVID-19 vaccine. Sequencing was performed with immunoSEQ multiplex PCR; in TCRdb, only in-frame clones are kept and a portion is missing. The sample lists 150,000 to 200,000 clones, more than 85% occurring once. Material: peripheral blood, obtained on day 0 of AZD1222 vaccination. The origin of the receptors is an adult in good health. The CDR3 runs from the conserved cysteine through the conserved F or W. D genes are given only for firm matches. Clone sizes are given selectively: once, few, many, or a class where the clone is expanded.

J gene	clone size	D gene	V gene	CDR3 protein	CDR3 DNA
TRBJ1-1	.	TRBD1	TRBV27	CASRWTGLNTEAFF	TGTGCCAGCAGATGGACAGGGCTGAACACTGAAGCTTTCTTT
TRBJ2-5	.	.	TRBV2	CASSSDWRQETQYF	TGTGCCAGCAGTTCCGACTGGCGCCAAGAGACCCAGTACTTC
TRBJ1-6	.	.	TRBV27	CASIQSPLHF	TGTGCCAGCATACAGTCACCCCTCCACTTT
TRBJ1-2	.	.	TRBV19	CASRSVEYGYTF	TGTGCCAGTAGGTCAGTTGAATATGGCTACACCTTC
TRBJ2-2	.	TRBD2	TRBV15	CATSSLGGTSGNFVGELFF	TGTGCCACCAGCTCCTTGGGGGGGACTAGCGGGAACTTTGTCGGGGAGCTGTTTTTT
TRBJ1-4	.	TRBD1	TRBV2	CASRSTGTGLEKLFF	TGTGCCAGCAGATCCACCGGGACAGGGTTGGAAAAACTGTTTTTT
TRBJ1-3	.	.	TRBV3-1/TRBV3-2	CASSQDPGNTIYF	TGTGCCAGCAGCCAAGATCCTGGAAACACCATATATTTT
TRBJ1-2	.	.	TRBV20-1	CSASEISNYYGYTF	TGCAGTGCTAGTGAGATCAGTAACTACTATGGCTACACCTTC
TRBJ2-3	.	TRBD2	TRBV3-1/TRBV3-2	CASRPSGGIRTDTQYF	TGTGCCAGCCGCCCCAGCGGGGGTATTCGCACAGATACGCAGTATTTT
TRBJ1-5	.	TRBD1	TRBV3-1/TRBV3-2	CASSPGQGMSTGNQPQHF	TGTGCCAGCAGCCCCGGACAGGGGATGAGTACGGGCAATCAGCCCCAGCATTTT
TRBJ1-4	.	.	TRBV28	CATLGGLNEKLFF	TGTGCCACCCTCGGGGGGCTTAATGAAAAACTGTTTTTT
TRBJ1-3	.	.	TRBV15	CATSRTVMATNTIYF	TGTGCCACCAGCAGAACGGTCATGGCCACAAACACCATATATTTT
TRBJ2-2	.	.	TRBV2	CASSPTTRAGELFF	TGTGCCAGCAGTCCAACTACGCGGGCCGGGGAGCTGTTTTTT
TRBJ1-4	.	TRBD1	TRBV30	CAWSVGGTGGEKLFF	TGTGCCTGGAGTGTAGGTGGGACAGGGGGCGAAAAACTGTTTTTT
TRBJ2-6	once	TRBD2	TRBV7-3	CASSLSLAGGPNSGANVLTF	TGTGCCAGCAGCTTAAGTCTAGCGGGGGGACCAAACTCTGGGGCCAACGTCCTGACTTTC
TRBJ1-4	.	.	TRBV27	CASSLSGWDEKLFF	TGTGCCAGCAGTTTATCCGGGTGGGACGAAAAACTGTTTTTT
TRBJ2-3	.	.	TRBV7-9	CASSLDPLERADTQYF	TGTGCCAGCAGCCTAGACCCACTAGAAAGGGCAGATACGCAGTATTTT
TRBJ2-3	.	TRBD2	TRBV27	CASSFSGGATDTQYF	TGTGCCAGCAGTTTTAGCGGGGGGGCCACAGATACGCAGTATTTT
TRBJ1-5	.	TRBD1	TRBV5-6	CASSFWGTGGGSNQPQHF	TGTGCCAGCAGCTTTTGGGGGACAGGGGGCGGGAGCAATCAGCCCCAGCATTTT
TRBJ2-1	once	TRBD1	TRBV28	CASSSRQGRYNERQFF	TGTGCCAGCAGTTCCCGACAGGGGAGGTACAATGAGCGGCAGTTCTTC
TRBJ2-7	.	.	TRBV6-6	CASTPPGAYEQYF	TGTGCCAGCACCCCCCCAGGCGCCTACGAGCAGTACTTC
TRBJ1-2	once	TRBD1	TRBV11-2	CASSWDRGPTGYTF	TGTGCCAGCAGCTGGGACAGGGGGCCGACGGGCTACACCTTC
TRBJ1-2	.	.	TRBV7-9	CASSFLDIFSYGYTF	TGTGCCAGCAGCTTCCTGGACATCTTCTCCTATGGCTACACCTTC
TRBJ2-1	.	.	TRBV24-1	CATSDSVPFDEQFF	TGTGCCACCAGTGATTCGGTCCCCTTCGATGAGCAGTTCTTC
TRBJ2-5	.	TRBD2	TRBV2	CASSGASGRETQYF	TGTGCCAGCAGTGGGGCTAGCGGGAGGGAGACCCAGTACTTC
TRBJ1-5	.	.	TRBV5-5	CASSLEGSNQPQHF	TGTGCCAGCAGCCTGGAGGGGAGCAATCAGCCCCAGCATTTT
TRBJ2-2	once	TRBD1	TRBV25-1	CASSKSGTGGTGELFF	TGTGCCAGCAGCAAATCCGGGACAGGGGGCACCGGGGAGCTGTTTTTT
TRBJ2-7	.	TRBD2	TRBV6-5	CASTFGGTTYEQYF	TGTGCCAGCACTTTCGGGGGGACTACCTACGAGCAGTACTTC
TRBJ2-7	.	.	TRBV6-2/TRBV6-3	CASSLGGLIRTYEQYF	TGTGCCAGCAGTTTAGGAGGACTGATCCGAACCTACGAGCAGTACTTC
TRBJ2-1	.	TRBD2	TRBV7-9	CASSVLTGGMEQFF	TGTGCCAGCAGCGTACTTACCGGGGGGATGGAGCAGTTCTTC
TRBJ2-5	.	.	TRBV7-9	CASSLGQGGTQYF	TGTGCCAGCAGCTTAGGACAGGGAGGGACCCAGTACTTC
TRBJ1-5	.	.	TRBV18	CASSPVLSSNQPQHF	TGTGCCAGCTCCCCTGTCCTCAGTTCGAATCAGCCCCAGCATTTT
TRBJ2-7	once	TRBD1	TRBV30	CAWSLTGAVSYEQYF	TGTGCCTGGAGTCTTACAGGGGCAGTTTCCTACGAGCAGTACTTC
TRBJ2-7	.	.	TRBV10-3	CAISESGTQGREQYF	TGTGCCATCAGTGAGTCGGGAACACAGGGGAGGGAGCAGTACTTC
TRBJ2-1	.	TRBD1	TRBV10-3	CAIMGTGYNEQFF	TGTGCCATCATGGGGACAGGGTACAATGAGCAGTTCTTC